The clone carrying this TCR beta chain came up a few times. Its antigen is unidentified. This specimen belongs to a study of cytomegalovirus exposure and HLA in healthy donors. Study at large: Earlier, 95 million to 120 million unique TCR beta sequences were recovered from roughly 170 million T cells by an analysis. Study findings and constraints: The study put 160 or so TCR beta chains on its list as cytomegalovirus-associated. Most TCR sequences proved rare, with some public TCRs found in many donors. As a later analysis showed, a missense DCLRE1C variant was linked to trimming of TCR beta V- and J-genes.

After removal of 0 bases from V and 2 bases from J, the junction contained 6 bases not matched to a gene. This CDR3 is built from 16 residues. Germline V CDR1 and CDR2: SGHAT, FQNNGV. Amplification used 60 Vbeta primers and 13 Jbeta primers. TCRdb's table, derived via immunoSEQ multiplex PCR, lists solely in-frame clones and lacks some. The sample consists of around 44,000 clones, about nine tenths of them appearing once. This clonotype originated in a woman between 40 and 50 years old in good health and CMV-seropositive. V and J are TRBV11-2 and TRBJ2-5; TRBD2 aligns across 7 bases. Sequencing used PBMCs. CDR3 coding DNA: TGTGCCAGCAGCTTAGAATGGCAGGGAGGGCAAGAGACCCAGTACTTC. It encodes CASSLEWQGGQETQYF. The full variable domain, completed using reference TRBV11-2 and TRBJ2-5, is EAGVAQSPRYKIIEKRQSVAFWCNPISGHATLYWYQQILGQGPKLLIQFQNNGVVDDSQLPKDRFSAERLKGVDSTLKIQPAKLEDSAVYLCASSLEWQGGQETQYFGPGTRLLVL.